This is a list of T cell receptor beta chains from one sample in a study of T cells in Graves' hyperthyroidism and ophthalmopathy. TCRdb independently ran MiXCR on the multiplex PCR reads; one entry per CDR3 protein. The sample gives about 480,000 distinct CDR3 sequences, around a quarter of which show up once; approximately 11% is in the top ten. The sample was blood. The receptor set was obtained from a woman in her 30s with Graves' ophthalmopathy. Both conserved end residues are part of each CDR3. D genes are given only for firm matches. The size field is filled for only some rows; it gives once, few, many or a size class.

v_gene,j_gene,abundance,d_gene,CDR3aa,CDR3nt
TRBV6-5,TRBJ1-1,many,NA,CASSYTTGNTEAFF,TGTGCCAGCAGTTACACGACAGGGAACACTGAAGCTTTCTTT
TRBV20-1,TRBJ1-2,many,NA,CSARRGSSGLAGYTF,TGCAGTGCTAGGCGTGGGTCGAGTGGGCTCGCTGGCTACACCTTC
TRBV5-4,TRBJ1-1,many,NA,CASSLGPVAEAFF,TGTGCCAGCAGCTTGGGCCCCGTCGCTGAAGCTTTCTTT
TRBV6-1,TRBJ2-7,NA,NA,CASMPGFPFYEQYF,TGTGCCAGCATGCCTGGTTTCCCATTCTACGAGCAGTACTTC
TRBV28,TRBJ1-1,NA,NA,CASTPPYDTEAFF,TGTGCCAGCACCCCCCCGTACGACACTGAAGCTTTCTTT
TRBV5-5,TRBJ1-1,NA,NA,CASSPSAVEAFF,TGTGCCAGCAGCCCATCGGCTGTAGAAGCTTTCTTT
TRBV24-1,TRBJ1-2,few,NA,CATSDADSSSYGYTF,TGTGCCACCAGTGATGCGGACAGCTCTTCTTATGGCTACACCTTC
TRBV29-1,TRBJ1-3,NA,TRBD1,CSVATGVNTIYF,TGCAGCGTTGCCACAGGGGTAAACACCATATATTTT
TRBV5-1,TRBJ2-7,NA,TRBD2,CASRRTRENTYEQYF,TGCGCCAGCAGGCGGACTAGGGAGAACACCTACGAGCAGTACTTC
TRBV18,TRBJ1-1,many,TRBD1,CASSPQGTEAFF,TGTGCCAGCAGTCCACAGGGGACTGAAGCTTTCTTT
TRBV6-1,TRBJ2-5,NA,NA,CASSEVPLVDQETQYF,TGTGCCAGCAGTGAAGTCCCTCTCGTTGACCAAGAGACCCAGTACTTC
TRBV10-1,TRBJ1-5,NA,TRBD1,CASSRIDREGGNQPQHF,TGCGCCAGCAGTAGGATCGACAGGGAGGGAGGCAATCAGCCCCAGCATTTT
TRBV20-1,TRBJ2-5,many,NA,CSARDLRGRNQETQYF,TGCAGTGCTAGAGATCTTAGGGGGAGAAACCAAGAGACCCAGTACTTC
TRBV24-1,TRBJ2-2,many,NA,CATSDYRKRSTGELFF,TGTGCCACCAGTGATTATCGCAAACGATCCACCGGGGAGCTGTTTTTT
TRBV7-8,TRBJ1-1,many,NA,CASSDTGLNTEAFF,TGTGCCAGCAGCGACACAGGGTTGAACACTGAAGCTTTCTTT
TRBV11-1,TRBJ2-3,many,NA,CASNKGPLGDTQYF,TGTGCCAGCAACAAAGGGCCCCTGGGGGATACGCAGTATTTT
TRBV29-1,TRBJ2-5,many,TRBD1,CSAQGARETQYF,TGCAGCGCGCAGGGGGCGCGGGAGACCCAGTACTTC
TRBV20-1,TRBJ2-2,many,TRBD2,CSARGPGLAAGELFF,TGCAGTGCTAGAGGTCCGGGACTAGCAGCCGGGGAGCTGTTTTTT